This T cell receptor beta chain was recovered during a study of control samples from healthy donors and cancer patients (dated by TCRdb to 2020 to 2021). Trimming leaves V shorter by 0 bases and J shorter by 4 bases, with the junction holding 2 bases beyond the gene matches. CDR1 and CDR2, looked up from the germline V gene, are MGHRA and YSYEKL. The CDR3 starts with the cysteine, ends with the phenylalanine, and has 15 residues. CDR3 DNA is the only sequence kept; it has 45 bases, read in frame from the first base. The library came from the immunoSEQ multiplex PCR assay. Drawn from immuneACCESS, this table holds only the in-frame rearrangements with V and J called that TCRdb kept. Clones are partly lost; checked studies trace under half to an unresolved V gene and leave the rest unexplained. This sample gives approximately 150,000 clones in total; approximately 94% of them show up just once. The ten largest clones add up to approximately 14% of the sample.

As concerns this clone: Its antigen has not been determined. No much larger clone exists at a distance of one base, and base qualities are not known.

This TCR derives from a man aged 40-49 years in good health. The source material was blood. The rearrangement combines TRBV4-1 with TRBJ1-3; TRBD1 fits 8 bases in the junction. The DNA sequence is as follows: TGCGCCAGCAGCCAAGACAGGGGGCGAGGAAACACCATATATTTT. It encodes CASSQDRGRGNTIYF.